These 21 T cell receptor beta chains originate from one sample sequenced in a study of T-cell memory formation after mild COVID-19. TCRdb itself ran the 5' RACE reads through MiXCR, one entry per CDR3 protein. The repertoire holds about 130,000 distinct CDR3 sequences, with about 6.5% as singletons. Material for sequencing was PBMCs or a T cell subset sorted from them (not recorded which). These receptors all come from an adult woman who had mild COVID-19 (a few samples of this study predate the infection). Cell type and time point are not known.

This clonotype came up a few times. This chain links TRBV19 with TRBJ2-2; 8 bases match TRBD2. Trimming cost V 7 bases and J 6 bases; bases outside gene matches: 10. Germline assignment: CDR1 LNHDA and CDR2 SQIVND (reference sequence). The CDR3 spans 15 residues. The CDR3 DNA is TGTGCCAGTAAGACCGATAGCGGGACCCCCGGGGAGCTGTTTTTT. Protein sequence: CASKTDSGTPGELFF.

This clonotype was seen only a few times. CDR3 amino acids: CSARIRLNTEAFF. The CDR3, as DNA: TGCAGTGCTAGAATCAGGTTGAACACTGAAGCTTTCTTT. V usage is TRBV20-1 and J usage is TRBJ1-1; D is unresolved. Trimming shortened V by 2 bases and J by 0 bases, and 7 bases separated the two germline ends. Per the germline V gene, CDR1 is DFQATT and CDR2 is SNEGSKA (reference sequence). The CDR3 has 13 amino acids.

The sample holds a few counts of this clonotype. The CDR3 DNA reads as TGTGCCAGCAGTTTATCTAGCGGGAGGGCCTGGGGCAAAAACATTCAGTACTTC. This gives the protein CASSLSSGRAWGKNIQYF. The chain recombines TRBV12-3 or TRBV12-4 with TRBJ2-4; 12 bases are shared with TRBD2. V dropped 2 bases and J dropped 3; count of bases not matched to a gene: 8. There are 18 residues in the CDR3.

This clonotype was detected many times. The rearrangement links TRBV10-3 to TRBJ1-5, with D tentatively TRBD1 (5 bases). Trimming left V 3 bases short and J 6 bases short, with 6 bases between. The CDR3 spans 12 residues. Germline CDR1 is ENHRY and CDR2 is SYGVKD. The CDR3 is CAISEQAQPQHF. CDR3 bases: TGTGCCATCAGTGAACAGGCTCAGCCCCAGCATTTT.

This clonotype was detected a few times. J is TRBJ1-5 and V is TRBV12-3 or TRBV12-4; tentative D call: TRBD1 (5 bases). The CDR3 is made up of 14 amino acids. V was cut by 7 bases and J by 3 bases, with 13 bases left in between. The CDR3 region is CASTQTEYNQPQHF. CDR3 bases: TGTGCCAGCACCCAGACAGAGTACAATCAGCCCCAGCATTTT.

This clonotype showed up many times. The chain is built from TRBV12-3 or TRBV12-4 and TRBJ1-5; possible D gene TRBD1, 5 bases. This CDR3 region has 15 residues. V was cut by 8 bases and J by 6 bases, with 20 bases left in between. The CDR3 sequence is CASDAGGSIGQPQHF. The DNA for the CDR3 is TGTGCCAGCGATGCGGGGGGTTCAATCGGTCAGCCCCAGCATTTT.

This clonotype was detected ten times or more. V is TRBV5-5 and J is TRBJ2-1; 7 bases match TRBD2. Germline V gene lookup returns CDR1 SGHKS and CDR2 YYEKEE (reference sequence). CDR3 length equals 18 residues. With V trimmed by 0 bases and J by 6 bases, 15 bases remained unmatched. DNA of the CDR3: TGTGCCAGCAGCTTGGTAGGTTATTGGGGGGAGGGCCCCAATGAGCAGTTCTTC. Translating it yields CASSLVGYWGEGPNEQFF.

In its sample, this clonotype was seen a few times. The chain carries TRBV7-2 and TRBJ2-7; D perhaps matches TRBD2 (6 bases). CDR3 length: 13 amino acids. CDR1 SGHTA and CDR2 FQGNSA come from the germline V gene. V was pared by 5 bases and J by 7 bases, with 15 bases between. The CDR3 DNA is TGTGCCAGCAGCCTGGGACTTACCCGAGAGCAGTACTTC. It encodes CASSLGLTREQYF. Full variable domain (rest looked up from reference TRBV7-2 and TRBJ2-7): GAGVSQSPSNKVTEKGKDVELRCDPISGHTALYWYRQSLGQGLEFLIYFQGNSAPDKSGLPSDRFSAERTGGSVSTLTIQRTQQEDSAVYLCASSLGLTREQYFGPGTRLTVT.

This clonotype has at least ten counts. V gene TRBV4-3 combines with J gene TRBJ1-6; no reliable D call. The CDR3 extends over 15 amino acids. Trimming removed 0 bases from V and 10 bases from J, with 13 bases in between. Germline values: CDR1 LGHNA, CDR2 YSLEER. CDR3 amino acids: CASSQDRNVGSPLHF. DNA of the CDR3: TGCGCCAGCAGCCAAGATCGAAACGTCGGATCACCCCTCCACTTT.

This clonotype was picked up a small number of times. The rearrangement links TRBV5-1 to TRBJ1-4; maybe TRBD1 (5 bases). Trimming pared 0 bases from V and 8 bases from J, leaving 11 bases between. The CDR3 is 14 amino acids. Germline values: CDR1 SGHRS, CDR2 YFSETQ. DNA of the CDR3: TGCGCCAGCAGCTTGGGAGGGGAGAGGGAAAAACTGTTTTTT. It specifies CASSLGGEREKLFF.

The chain joins TRBV10-3 to TRBJ1-1, with 7 bases matching TRBD1. This CDR3 has 14 amino acids. J gave up 1 base and V 6 bases, and 5 bases lay outside the gene matches. Per the germline V gene, CDR1 is ENHRY and CDR2 is SYGVKD. The CDR3, as DNA: TGTGCCATCAGGGAGAGGACAGGGAACACTGAAGCTTTCTTT. It encodes CAIRERTGNTEAFF.

Many counts were recorded for this clonotype. The V call is TRBV20-1, the J call TRBJ2-3; no definite D call. V dropped 5 bases and J dropped 0 bases, with 15 bases sitting between them. CDR1 DFQATT and CDR2 SNEGSKA come from the germline V gene (reference sequence). This CDR3 comprises 15 residues. CDR3 in DNA: TGCAGTGCTGGGATTTTTGGGTATAGCACAGATACGCAGTATTTT. Translated: CSAGIFGYSTDTQYF.

The chain employs TRBV11-2 and TRBJ2-5; TRBD2 matches 13 bases. The germline V gene encodes CDR1 SGHAT and CDR2 FQNNGV. The CDR3 is 18 residues long. Trimming cost V 0 bases and J 1 base; bases outside gene matches: 5. CDR3 nucleotides: TGTGCCAGCAGCTTAGAGACTAGCGGGGGGTTAGTCCAAGAGACCCAGTACTTC. It specifies CASSLETSGGLVQETQYF. Supplemented by reference TRBV11-2 and TRBJ2-5, the full variable domain reads EAGVAQSPRYKIIEKRQSVAFWCNPISGHATLYWYQQILGQGPKLLIQFQNNGVVDDSQLPKDRFSAERLKGVDSTLKIQPAKLEDSAVYLCASSLETSGGLVQETQYFGPGTRLLVL.

This clonotype was counted many times. This chain uses TRBV9 with TRBJ2-5; a possible D gene is TRBD2 (6 bases). CDR1 and CDR2 from the germline V gene are SGDLS and YYNGEE. The CDR3 totals 13 residues. Trimming cost V 2 bases and J 4 bases, with 9 bases left between them. CDR3 in amino acids: CASSVGLRETQYF. DNA of the CDR3: TGTGCCAGCAGCGTGGGACTGAGAGAGACCCAGTACTTC.

The chain uses TRBV5-1 and TRBJ2-2, with D unclear. Per the germline V gene, CDR1 is SGHRS and CDR2 is YFSETQ. V was pared by 1 base and J by 2 bases, with 9 bases between. This CDR3 has 15 residues. The CDR3, as DNA: TGCGCCAGCAGCTTGACTCTCATCAACACCGGGGAGCTGTTTTTT. It encodes CASSLTLINTGELFF. The complete variable domain, with remaining parts taken from reference TRBV5-1 and TRBJ2-2, reads KAGVTQTPRYLIKTRGQQVTLSCSPISGHRSVSWYQQTPGQGLQFLFEYFSETQRNKGNFPGRFSGRQFSNSRSEMNVSTLELGDSALYLCASSLTLINTGELFFGEGSRLTVL.

This clonotype was observed at least ten times. The DNA of the CDR3 is TGCGCCAGCAGCCAGAACCCCAAGACAGGGGCCAGGGGTCGTGCCTACGAGCAGTACTTC. Translation gives CASSQNPKTGARGRAYEQYF. This chain connects TRBV5-1 to TRBJ2-7; TRBD1 aligns across 8 bases. Trimming took 4 bases from V and 2 from J; bases not matched to a gene: 23. This CDR3 is built from 20 residues. Germline CDR1 reads SGHRS; CDR2 reads YFSETQ.

There are a few counts of this clonotype. The chain links TRBV6-6 to TRBJ1-3; D is unclear. Trimming removed 6 bases from V and 2 bases from J, with 8 bases in between. Germline values: CDR1 MNHNY, CDR2 SVGAGI (reference sequence). The CDR3 runs to 13 residues. The CDR3 DNA reads TGTGCCAGCAGCCGACATGCTGGAAACACCATATATTTT. Translated: CASSRHAGNTIYF.

This clonotype was seen more than once but under ten times. This chain joins TRBV7-2 and TRBJ1-5, with D perhaps TRBD1 (6 bases). Trimming stripped 4 bases from V and 6 bases from J, with 13 bases between. The CDR3 has 14 amino acids. Germline V gene data show CDR1 as SGHTA and CDR2 as FQGNSA. CDR3 sequence: CASSSDQGSQPQHF. The CDR3 DNA sequence: TGTGCCAGCAGCTCGGACCAGGGGAGTCAGCCCCAGCATTTT.

In this sample, this clonotype turned up a few times. The V and J genes are TRBV5-1 and TRBJ2-7; possibly TRBD2 for D (7 bases). Germline-derived CDR1 and CDR2 are SGHRS and YFSETQ. There are 16 residues in the CDR3. With 0 bases removed from V and 0 bases from J, the gap between germline ends came to 13 bases. The CDR3 DNA reads TGCGCCAGCAGCTTGGACGGGGGGCCTGCCTCCTACGAGCAGTACTTC. Translation gives CASSLDGGPASYEQYF.

This clonotype was seen at least ten times. The V gene is TRBV29-1, the J gene TRBJ2-5; 14 nucleotides line up with TRBD2. Trimming removed 3 bases from V and 1 base from J; junction bases left unmatched: 10. This CDR3 has 18 amino acids. Germline V gene sequence: CDR1 SQVTM, CDR2 ANQGSEA. The CDR3 DNA sequence: TGCAGCGTTGACACTCTAGGACTAGCGGGAGGTATCCAAGAGACCCAGTACTTC. Translation gives CSVDTLGLAGGIQETQYF. The full variable domain, with the rest looked up from reference TRBV29-1 and TRBJ2-5, is SAVISQKPSRDICQRGTSLTIQCQVDSQVTMMFWYRQQPGQSLTLIATANQGSEATYESGFVIDKFPISRPNLTFSTLTVSNMSPEDSSIYLCSVDTLGLAGGIQETQYFGPGTRLLVL.

This clonotype was counted at least ten times. The chain links TRBV6-5 to TRBJ2-7; D is unresolved. Per germline, CDR1 MNHEY and CDR2 SVGAGI. Trimming pared 4 bases from V and 7 bases from J, leaving 11 bases between. CDR3 length equals 12 residues. The CDR3, as DNA: TGTGCCAGCAGTTCCCCGGCGCGGGAGCAGTACTTC. It is translated as CASSSPAREQYF.